One sample yielded the 25 T cell receptor beta chains listed below, sequenced in a study of blood T cell repertoires in COVID-19. Assay used: immunoSEQ multiplex PCR; TCRdb lists only in-frame clones, some missing. The profile shows some 460,000 clones, roughly nine tenths of them singletons. Sequencing was performed on PBMCs or T cells enriched from blood (not recorded which). These receptors came from a woman aged 18 to 35 who had recovered from COVID-19.

The V and J genes are TRBV19 and TRBJ2-3; 15 bases align to TRBD2. With 7 bases clipped from V and 4 bases from J, the junction kept 6 bases outside the gene matches. Per the germline V gene, CDR1 is LNHDA and CDR2 is SQIVND (reference sequence). CDR3 size: 16 residues. This CDR3 is CASTMGLAGGADTQYF. DNA of the CDR3: TGTGCCAGTACCATGGGACTAGCGGGGGGTGCAGATACGCAGTATTTT. The full variable domain, in which reference TRBV19 and TRBJ2-3 provide the parts outside the CDR3, is DGGITQSPKYLFRKEGQNVTLSCEQNLNHDAMYWYRQDPGQGLRLIYYSQIVNDFQKGDIAEGYSVSREKKESFPLTVTSAQKNPTAFYLCASTMGLAGGADTQYFGPGTRLTVL.

This sequence joins TRBV28 and TRBJ1-5; unclear D gene. This CDR3 has 13 residues. Trimming cost V 4 bases and J 6 bases, with 10 bases left between them. CDR1 and CDR2 from the germline V gene are MDHEN and SYDVKM. The CDR3 protein is CASSSWEGQPQHF. CDR3 DNA: TGTGCCAGCAGTTCATGGGAGGGTCAGCCCCAGCATTTT.

The genes are TRBV5-8 and TRBJ2-3, with 7 positions matching TRBD1. Trimming cost V 10 bases and J 4 bases; bases outside gene matches: 12. This CDR3 is built from 14 residues. Germline assignment: CDR1 SGHTS and CDR2 YDEGEE. CDR3 nucleotide sequence: TGTGCCTCCCTTTTTAGGGGGCACTCAGATACGCAGTATTTT. Its translation is CASLFRGHSDTQYF.

The chain is built from TRBV12-3 or TRBV12-4 and TRBJ2-1; D is uncertain. Trimming stripped 3 bases from V and 6 bases from J, with 6 bases between. The CDR3 sequence is 12 residues long. The CDR3 is CASSLRSNEQFF. CDR3 in DNA: TGTGCCAGCAGTTTGAGGAGCAATGAGCAGTTCTTC.

CDR3 sequence (DNA): TGTGCCAGCAGCCAGGGTGGGCATGGTACAGATACGCAGTATTTT. Protein product: CASSQGGHGTDTQYF. V gene TRBV4-2 combines with J gene TRBJ2-3; no firm D call. V was clipped by 3 bases and J by 3 bases, with 13 bases between them. CDR1 and CDR2 from the germline V gene are LGHNA and YNFKEQ. The CDR3 has 15 amino acids.

As for this clone: The sample carries other DNA sequences with the same CDR3. The chain employs TRBV28 and TRBJ1-4; weak D call: TRBD1 (5 bases). The germline gives CDR1 MDHEN, CDR2 SYDVKM. Trimming shortened V by 5 bases and J by 0 bases, and 10 bases separated the two germline ends. The CDR3 covers 15 residues. CDR3 nucleotide sequence: TGTGCCAGCAGTGATAGGGGCGCAACTAATGAAAAACTGTTTTTT. As protein: CASSDRGATNEKLFF.

This chain links TRBV19 with TRBJ1-2; tentatively, D is TRBD1 (6 bases). The CDR3 runs to 18 residues. The germline V gene encodes CDR1 LNHDA and CDR2 SQIVND (reference sequence). V dropped 7 bases and J dropped 8 bases, with 32 bases sitting between them. CDR3 loop: CASKAAVTYAGDRGGYTF. DNA of the CDR3: TGTGCCAGTAAGGCTGCGGTCACTTACGCAGGGGATCGAGGAGGCTACACCTTC.

The V call is TRBV30, the J call TRBJ2-3; D unresolved. Trimming left V 4 bases short and J 4 bases short, with 6 bases between. CDR1 is GTSNPN and CDR2 is SVGIG in the germline V gene (reference sequence). The CDR3 spans 11 residues. The CDR3 is CAWTAADTQYF. The CDR3 nucleotides are TGTGCCTGGACCGCGGCAGATACGCAGTATTTT.

This clone was observed once. The chain carries TRBV27 and TRBJ1-4; D is ambiguous. CDR1 and CDR2 from the germline V gene are MNHEY and SMNVEV (reference sequence). This CDR3 has 11 residues. The V gene lost 6 bases and the J gene lost 10 bases, with 9 bases spanning the gap. The CDR3 sequence: CASRDAGKLFF. The CDR3 region has the DNA TGTGCCAGCAGAGATGCCGGAAAACTGTTTTTT.

V and J are TRBV28 and TRBJ1-4, with a possible D match to TRBD1 (5 bases). The germline V gene encodes CDR1 MDHEN and CDR2 SYDVKM. The CDR3 spans 15 residues. Trimming shortened V by 7 bases and J by 0 bases, and 12 bases separated the two germline ends. CDR3 sequence (DNA): TGTGCCAGCACCTTAACAGGAGCAACTAATGAAAAACTGTTTTTT. Translated: CASTLTGATNEKLFF.

This clone turned up a few times. The chain has TRBV7-8 and TRBJ2-7, with D tentatively TRBD1 (5 bases). The CDR3 length is 18 residues. Trimming took 1 base from V and 5 from J, leaving 24 bases between them. The V gene's germline CDR1 is SGHVS and CDR2 FQNEAQ. DNA for the CDR3: TGTGCCAGCAGCTTAGGGGGCCTGTTGACGGATTCTTTCCACGAGCAGTACTTC. Translated, it gives CASSLGGLLTDSFHEQYF.

This sequence joins TRBV2 and TRBJ1-1; D gene ambiguous. Germline V gene lookup returns CDR1 SNHLY and CDR2 FYNNEI. The CDR3 has 15 residues. Trimming took off 3 bases at V and 0 bases at J, with 11 bases between the two ends. CDR3 bases: TGTGCCAGCAGTGATATGTCTATCATGAACACTGAAGCTTTCTTT. Amino acid sequence: CASSDMSIMNTEAFF.

This sequence joins TRBV5-1 and TRBJ1-4, with a weak D call TRBD1 (5 bases). The CDR3 covers 16 residues. From germline, CDR1 is SGHRS and CDR2 YFSETQ. V was shortened by 1 base and J by 0 bases, with 10 bases between the two germline ends. CDR3 in DNA: TGCGCCAGCAGCTTGTCCACAGGAGCAACTAATGAAAAACTGTTTTTT. The encoded protein is CASSLSTGATNEKLFF.

V is TRBV10-3 and J is TRBJ2-1, with D possibly being TRBD2 (7 bases). V was trimmed by 0 bases and J by 7 bases, leaving 16 bases between them. The CDR3 spans 16 residues. The germline V gene encodes CDR1 ENHRY and CDR2 SYGVKD. The CDR3 loop reads CAISESSGGLWNEQFF. CDR3 DNA: TGTGCCATCAGTGAGTCTTCGGGGGGCCTGTGGAATGAGCAGTTCTTC.

This clone has a handful of counts. V gene TRBV18 combines with J gene TRBJ1-1, with D hard to call. Trimming pared 2 bases from V and 2 bases from J, leaving 12 bases between. This CDR3 region has 15 residues. Per germline, CDR1 KGHSH and CDR2 LQKENI. Written as DNA, the CDR3 is TGTGCCAGCTCACCAGGCCCCCAGCGTAACACTGAAGCTTTCTTT. This sequence encodes CASSPGPQRNTEAFF.

In nucleotides, the CDR3 is TGTGCCAGCAGCTTAGTGCAGGAGAACACTGAAGCTTTCTTT. Amino acid sequence: CASSLVQENTEAFF. The gene calls are TRBV7-9 and TRBJ1-1; unclear D gene. The V gene's germline CDR1 is SEHNR and CDR2 FQNEAQ (reference sequence). Trimming left V 1 base short and J 1 base short, with 7 bases between. This CDR3 region has 14 residues. The full variable domain, in which reference TRBV7-9 and TRBJ1-1 provide the parts outside the CDR3, is DTGVSQNPRHKITKRGQNVTFRCDPISEHNRLYWYRQTLGQGPEFLTYFQNEAQLEKSRLLSDRFSAERPKGSFSTLEIQRTEQGDSAMYLCASSLVQENTEAFFGQGTRLTVV.

This clone was seen only once. The chain carries TRBV4-1 and TRBJ2-2, with TRBD1 matching 10 bases. V lost 5 bases, J lost 3 bases, and 6 bases stayed unmatched. There are 16 residues in the CDR3. Germline-derived CDR1 and CDR2 are MGHRA and YSYEKL. CDR3 coding DNA: TGCGCCAGCAGCTACGACAGGGGGCCCGACACCGGGGAGCTGTTTTTT. It yields the protein CASSYDRGPDTGELFF.

The J gene is TRBJ1-4, the V gene TRBV5-5; D perhaps matches TRBD1 (6 bases). The V gene lost 4 bases and the J gene lost 10 bases, with 14 bases spanning the gap. The CDR3 is 13 residues long. In germline, CDR1 is SGHKS, CDR2 YYEKEE (reference sequence). The chain's CDR3 is CASSPNREGKLFF. The DNA for the CDR3 is TGTGCCAGCAGCCCTAACAGGGAAGGAAAACTGTTTTTT. The full variable domain, completed using reference TRBV5-5 and TRBJ1-4, is DAGVTQSPTHLIKTRGQQVTLRCSPISGHKSVSWYQQVLGQGPQFIFQYYEKEERGRGNFPDRFSARQFPNYSSELNVNALLLGDSALYLCASSPNREGKLFFGSGTQLSVL.

In its sample, this clone was seen once. The V call is TRBV9, the J call TRBJ1-5, with D possibly TRBD1 on 5 matching bases. The CDR3 runs to 15 residues. Trimming stripped 4 bases from V and 4 bases from J, with 15 bases between. CDR1 SGDLS and CDR2 YYNGEE come from the germline V gene. The CDR3 DNA sequence: TGTGCCAGCAGCCCCCGGGGGGGTGGGAATCAGCCCCAGCATTTT. As protein: CASSPRGGGNQPQHF. Full variable domain (missing parts from reference TRBV9 and TRBJ1-5): DSGVTQTPKHLITATGQRVTLRCSPRSGDLSVYWYQQSLDQGLQFLIQYYNGEERAKGNILERFSAQQFPDLHSELNLSSLELGDSALYFCASSPRGGGNQPQHFGDGTRLSIL.

For the CDR3, the DNA is TGTGCCAGTAGTATCCGCGTGGTAGTCACTGAAGCTTTCTTT. This encodes CASSIRVVVTEAFF. V is TRBV19 and J is TRBJ1-1; D is ambiguous. The germline V and J ends were trimmed by 3 bases and 4 bases, with 12 bases remaining between them. Germline CDR1 and CDR2: LNHDA and SQIVND (reference sequence). CDR3 length: 14 residues.

J is TRBJ1-6 and V is TRBV14; no clear D. CDR1 and CDR2 from the germline V gene are SGHDN and FVKESK. The CDR3 runs 16 residues. Trimming stripped 2 bases from V and 9 bases from J, with 17 bases between. The CDR3 bases are TGTGCCAGCAGCCAACAAAGGGTTGCCGCGGGTTCACCCCTCCACTTT. Translated: CASSQQRVAAGSPLHF. The full variable domain, rest sourced from reference TRBV14 and TRBJ1-6, is EAGVTQFPSHSVIEKGQTVTLRCDPISGHDNLYWYRRVMGKEIKFLLHFVKESKQDESGMPNNRFLAERTGGTYSTLKVQPAELEDSGVYFCASSQQRVAAGSPLHFGNGTRLTVT.

The chain joins TRBV27 to TRBJ1-2; 9 nucleotides line up with TRBD1. Trimming cost V 5 bases and J 6 bases; bases outside gene matches: 10. This CDR3 comprises 15 residues. CDR1 and CDR2 from the germline V gene are MNHEY and SMNVEV (reference sequence). The CDR3 sequence is CASSPAGQGSNGYTF. The CDR3 nucleotides read TGTGCCAGCAGTCCTGCGGGACAGGGTAGTAATGGCTACACCTTC.

V and J are TRBV4-1 and TRBJ2-7, with D maybe TRBD2 (5 bases). The CDR3 sequence is 16 residues long. Germline V lookup: CDR1 MGHRA, CDR2 YSYEKL. Trimming removed 1 base from V and 0 bases from J, with 13 bases in between. This CDR3 is CASSQGPVGSSYEQYF. In nucleotides, the CDR3 is TGCGCCAGCAGCCAAGGCCCCGTGGGGAGCTCCTACGAGCAGTACTTC.

This clone occurred a few times. V and J are TRBV6-5 and TRBJ2-2; D is unclear. The germline V gene has CDR1 MNHEY and CDR2 SVGAGI. This CDR3 is built from 13 residues. Trimming cost V 7 bases and J 4 bases, with 10 bases left between them. The CDR3 loop is CASNPGTTGELFF. The DNA of the CDR3 is TGTGCCAGCAACCCAGGAACCACCGGGGAGCTGTTTTTT.

The chain combines TRBV18 with TRBJ2-7, with 8 bases that match TRBD2. Germline values: CDR1 KGHSH, CDR2 LQKENI. This CDR3 is 17 amino acids long. V shed 3 bases and J 1 base; nucleotides not matched to a gene: 11. CDR3 region: CASSPSGASGFSYEQYF. The CDR3 nucleotides are TGTGCCAGCTCACCCAGTGGAGCTAGCGGGTTTTCCTACGAGCAGTACTTC.